The sequence of this T cell receptor (beta chain) was determined in a study of PD-1 blockade in mismatch repair-deficient tumors. All patients were mismatch repair deficient, assessed by either PCR or immunohistochemistry. Produced via immunoSEQ multiplex PCR; TCRdb's table is partial and in-frame only. The sample contains under 50,000 clones, roughly 82% of which appear only once. The CDR3 runs to 13 residues. The germline gives CDR1 SGHVS, CDR2 FQNEAQ. The germline V and J ends were trimmed by 2 bases and 7 bases, with 11 bases remaining between them. The rearrangement uses TRBV7-8 and TRBJ1-2; D possibly corresponds to TRBD1 (5 bases). Material: PBMCs, obtained before pembrolizumab treatment. The TCR was taken from an adult with mismatch repair-deficient cancer. CDR3: CASSLFREGGYTF. CDR3 DNA: TGTGCCAGCAGCTTATTCAGGGAGGGTGGCTACACCTTC.